These 27 T cell receptor beta chains originate from one sample sequenced in a study of multiple sclerosis patients with progressive multifocal leukoencephalopathy. Time point reported: before natalizumab initiation. Repertoires were generated with immunoSEQ multiplex PCR, while TCRdb's copy carries only in-frame clones and drops some. Among 25,000 to 35,000 clones listed, 85% to 90% were seen once. The sequenced sample was PBMCs. Receptors were obtained from a human donor with multiple sclerosis.

V gene TRBV4-1 combines with J gene TRBJ1-2; 9 bases line up with TRBD1. This CDR3 has 16 amino acids. V lost 3 bases and J lost 5; bases outside the gene matches: 10. Germline V gives CDR1 MGHRA, CDR2 YSYEKL. CDR3 DNA: TGCGCCAGCAGCCAGGGACAGGGCCTCCCCCTTTATGGCTACACCTTC. Translated, it gives CASSQGQGLPLYGYTF.

CDR3 residues: CASSLGTGGDYGYTF. The CDR3 DNA reads TGTGCCAGCAGCTTAGGGACAGGGGGCGACTATGGCTACACCTTC. The rearrangement joins TRBV7-2 to TRBJ1-2, with TRBD1 matching over 11 bases. Germline lookup yields CDR1 SGHTA and CDR2 FQGNSA. The CDR3 spans 15 residues. V shed 1 base, J shed 3 bases, and the junction held 1 base outside the gene matches.

CDR3 bases: TGTGCCAGTAGTCTAGGAGTGACAGGGGGCAACTCACCCCTCCACTTT. Its protein product is CASSLGVTGGNSPLHF. V gene TRBV19 combines with J gene TRBJ1-6; 10 bases line up with TRBD1. This CDR3 contains 16 residues. Germline V gene sequence: CDR1 LNHDA, CDR2 SQIVND (reference sequence). Trimming cost V 5 bases and J 10 bases; bases outside gene matches: 11.

The chain couples TRBV6-1 to TRBJ2-6; D ambiguous. V shed 3 bases and J shed 0 bases, with 6 bases lying between them. The CDR3 has 15 residues. CDR1 and CDR2 (germline): MNHNS, SASEGT. CDR3: CASSEVSSGANVLTF. CDR3 nucleotides: TGTGCCAGCAGTGAGGTGAGCTCTGGGGCCAACGTCCTGACTTTC.

The chain couples TRBV5-8 to TRBJ2-1; 9 bases are shared with TRBD2. The CDR3 runs to 17 residues. J gave up 3 bases and V 1 base, and 8 bases lay outside the gene matches. Germline V gives CDR1 SGHTS, CDR2 YDEGEE. The CDR3 DNA reads TGTGCCAGCAGCTTGTTTTTGGGTAGCGGGGGCTACAATGAGCAGTTCTTC. It yields the protein CASSLFLGSGGYNEQFF.

This chain joins TRBV25-1 and TRBJ1-2; TRBD1 is a possible D gene (5 bases). The V gene's germline CDR1 is MGHDK and CDR2 SYGVNS. V was shortened by 5 bases and J by 7 bases, with 23 bases between the two germline ends. The CDR3 has 16 residues. Here the CDR3 reads CASSSTSYSGSTGYTF. CDR3 nucleotides: TGTGCCAGCAGTTCCACCTCATATTCAGGGTCCACTGGCTACACCTTC.

The J gene is TRBJ2-7, the V gene TRBV29-1; no firm D call. Germline values: CDR1 SQVTM, CDR2 ANQGSEA. The CDR3 runs to 12 residues. With 5 bases removed from V and 0 bases from J, the gap between germline ends came to 8 bases. CDR3: CSVRTSSYEQYF. The CDR3 coding sequence is TGCAGCGTTAGAACGTCCTCCTACGAGCAGTACTTC.

The V and J genes are TRBV11-1 and TRBJ2-7; maybe TRBD1 (6 bases). Germline CDR1 is SGHAT and CDR2 is FQDESV (reference sequence). The CDR3 contains 14 residues. The ends were cut back, 5 bases at V and 5 bases at J, with 16 bases in the middle. The CDR3 DNA is TGTGCCAGCAGCCTAACCACAGGGATGCACGAGCAGTACTTC. It specifies CASSLTTGMHEQYF.

The chain has TRBV4-2 and TRBJ2-6; D not certain. CDR3 size: 16 residues. Germline V CDR1 and CDR2: LGHNA, YNFKEQ. Trimming removed 0 bases from V and 1 base from J, with 7 bases in between. This CDR3 is CASSQEVRSGANVLTF. For the CDR3, the DNA is TGTGCCAGCAGCCAAGAAGTACGGTCTGGGGCCAACGTCCTGACTTTC.

This clone was picked up one time. V gene TRBV7-9 combines with J gene TRBJ1-1; the D is unclear. The CDR3 runs 11 residues. Germline CDR1 and CDR2: SEHNR and FQNEAQ (reference sequence). V lost 5 bases to trimming and J lost 3 bases, with 4 bases between them. The CDR3 DNA reads as TGTGCCAGCAGCAGGGACACTGAAGCTTTCTTT. This sequence encodes CASSRDTEAFF.

The chain uses TRBV28 and TRBJ2-3; 9 nucleotides line up with TRBD1. Germline V CDR1 and CDR2: MDHEN, SYDVKM. The J segment lost 0 bases and the V segment lost 5 bases, leaving 3 bases of the junction unmatched. The CDR3 totals 15 residues. CDR3 region: CASSVDRGSTDTQYF. In DNA form, the CDR3 reads TGTGCCAGCAGTGTCGACAGGGGGAGCACAGATACGCAGTATTTT.

This chain links TRBV28 with TRBJ2-3, with a possible D match to TRBD2 (6 bases). The CDR3 totals 16 residues. Germline V CDR1 and CDR2: MDHEN, SYDVKM. Trimming took 5 bases from V and 3 from J, leaving 18 bases between them. The CDR3: CASSPAGFPTTDTQYF. CDR3 nucleotides: TGTGCCAGCAGTCCCGCGGGATTCCCCACAACAGATACGCAGTATTTT.

The chain combines TRBV19 with TRBJ1-1; 8 nucleotides align to TRBD1. Looked up from germline, CDR1 is LNHDA and CDR2 is SQIVND (reference sequence). The CDR3 loop spans 16 amino acids. The J segment lost 0 bases and the V segment lost 3 bases, leaving 6 bases of the junction unmatched. The chain's CDR3 is CASSIDRGPLNTEAFF. The CDR3 DNA reads as TGTGCCAGTAGTATTGACAGGGGCCCACTGAACACTGAAGCTTTCTTT.

The chain recombines TRBV4-3 with TRBJ1-1, with 9 bases identical to TRBD1. Germline V gene sequence: CDR1 LGHNA, CDR2 YSLEER. The CDR3 totals 13 residues. Trimming took 5 bases from V and 6 from J; bases not matched to a gene: 4. As DNA, the CDR3 is TGCGCCAGCAGCACCCGACAGGGGGCTGAAGCTTTCTTT. It is translated as CASSTRQGAEAFF.

This clone was recorded only once. The CDR3, as DNA: TGTGCCAGCAGCTTGGGGACTAGTGAGGAGACCCAGTACTTC. Protein sequence: CASSLGTSEETQYF. This chain links TRBV5-4 with TRBJ2-5, with TRBD2 matching 7 bases. After removal of 0 bases from V and 5 bases from J, the junction contained 4 bases not matched to a gene. The CDR3 has 14 amino acids. Germline CDR1 SGHNT, CDR2 YYREEE (reference sequence).

This chain uses TRBV18 with TRBJ1-1; D ambiguous. Germline V gene data show CDR1 as KGHSH and CDR2 as LQKENI. The CDR3 sequence is 13 residues long. Trimming took off 5 bases at V and 1 base at J, with 8 bases between the two ends. CDR3 coding DNA: TGTGCCAGCTCAGGCGATAAGAACACTGAAGCTTTCTTT. Its protein product is CASSGDKNTEAFF.

The chain is built from TRBV6-1 and TRBJ1-2; 9 bases align to TRBD1. Losses at the gene ends were 4 bases for V and 5 bases for J; bases not matched to a gene: 5. CDR3 length equals 14 residues. Germline V lookup: CDR1 MNHNS, CDR2 SASEGT. DNA for the CDR3: TGTGCCAGCAGTGCTAGCGGACAGGGGTATGGCTACACCTTC. It translates to CASSASGQGYGYTF.

The V gene is TRBV7-9, the J gene TRBJ1-1; D call uncertain. Germline V lookup: CDR1 SEHNR, CDR2 FQNEAQ (reference sequence). The ends were cut back, 5 bases at V and 5 bases at J, with 9 bases in the middle. CDR3 size: 12 residues. The CDR3 sequence is CASSNRGTEAFF. In DNA, the CDR3 is TGTGCCAGCAGCAACCGTGGGACTGAAGCTTTCTTT.

This rearrangement joins TRBV10-2 to TRBJ2-7; D is possibly TRBD2 (6 bases). Germline loops: CDR1 WSHSY, CDR2 SAAADI. Trimming shortened V by 6 bases and J by 7 bases, and 10 bases separated the two germline ends. CDR3 length: 11 residues. The CDR3 is CASSGGREQYF. The CDR3 DNA sequence: TGCGCCAGCAGCGGGGGTCGGGAGCAGTACTTC.

This clone showed up just once. This chain links TRBV28 with TRBJ2-5, with a possible D match to TRBD2 (6 bases). The V gene's germline CDR1 is MDHEN and CDR2 SYDVKM. The CDR3 is 16 amino acids. The V end lost 6 bases, the J end lost 2 bases, and 19 bases lay between the germline ends. CDR3 protein: CASSWVGGARQETQYF. The DNA for the CDR3 is TGTGCCAGCAGCTGGGTCGGAGGGGCCCGGCAAGAGACCCAGTACTTC.

This chain links TRBV6-6 with TRBJ1-2; D is undetermined. Trimming removed 6 bases from V and 5 bases from J, with 13 bases in between. This CDR3 region has 13 residues. CDR1 is MNHNY and CDR2 is SVGAGI in the germline V gene (reference sequence). The CDR3 loop reads CASREEGVYGYTF. The CDR3 bases are TGTGCCAGCAGGGAGGAGGGTGTGTATGGCTACACCTTC.

This rearrangement joins TRBV6-6 to TRBJ1-1, with 9 bases lining up with TRBD1. The CDR3 is 16 amino acids. J was trimmed by 8 bases and V by 2 bases; bases with no gene match: 12. Germline V CDR1 and CDR2: MNHNY, SVGAGI (reference sequence). The CDR3 nucleotides are TGTGCCAGCAGTTACCTCTCTCCGGGACAGGGAACGGAAGCTTTCTTT. It translates to CASSYLSPGQGTEAFF.

V is TRBV7-9 and J is TRBJ2-7; D may correspond to TRBD1 or TRBD2 (6 bases each). V lost 5 bases to trimming and J lost 6 bases, with 14 bases between them. In germline, CDR1 is SEHNR, CDR2 FQNEAQ (reference sequence). The CDR3 spans 13 residues. This CDR3 is CASSRGGMGEQYF. Written as DNA, the CDR3 is TGTGCCAGCAGCAGAGGGGGGATGGGCGAGCAGTACTTC. Full variable domain (remainder filled in from reference TRBV7-9 and TRBJ2-7): DTGVSQNPRHKITKRGQNVTFRCDPISEHNRLYWYRQTLGQGPEFLTYFQNEAQLEKSRLLSDRFSAERPKGSFSTLEIQRTEQGDSAMYLCASSRGGMGEQYFGPGTRLTVT.

The chain recombines TRBV11-3 with TRBJ2-3; no clear D gene. V was trimmed by 4 bases and J by 0 bases, leaving 11 bases between them. This CDR3 region has 15 residues. Germline CDR1 and CDR2: SGHNT and YENEEA. CDR3 DNA sequence: TGTGCCAGCAGCTATCAAAGTACTAGCACAGATACGCAGTATTTT. Its protein is CASSYQSTSTDTQYF. Filled out from reference TRBV11-3 and TRBJ2-3, the complete variable domain reads EAGVVQSPRYKIIEKKQPVAFWCNPISGHNTLYWYLQNLGQGPELLIRYENEEAVDDSQLPKDRFSAERLKGVDSTLKIQPAELGDSAVYLCASSYQSTSTDTQYFGPGTRLTVL.

The chain combines TRBV25-1 with TRBJ2-2; TRBD1 aligns across 7 bases. J gave up 3 bases and V 4 bases, and 5 bases lay outside the gene matches. CDR1 MGHDK and CDR2 SYGVNS come from the germline V gene. The CDR3 is 15 amino acids. CDR3 sequence reads: CASSAPDRDTGELFF. The DNA for the CDR3 is TGTGCCAGCAGTGCCCCCGACAGGGACACCGGGGAGCTGTTTTTT.

V usage is TRBV19 and J usage is TRBJ1-1; D gene ambiguous. Between the trimmed V and J ends, which lost 2 bases and 4 bases, there was a span of 2 bases. Looked up from germline, CDR1 is LNHDA and CDR2 is SQIVND (reference sequence). The CDR3 spans 11 residues. The CDR3 DNA sequence: TGTGCCAGTAGTATACCCACTGAAGCTTTCTTT. Encoded protein: CASSIPTEAFF.

The rearrangement joins TRBV4-3 to TRBJ1-2, with 9 bases lining up with TRBD1. The V gene end was trimmed by 3 bases and the J gene end by 4 bases; junction bases not matched to a gene: 15. The CDR3 contains 18 residues. Germline values: CDR1 LGHNA, CDR2 YSLEER. CDR3 DNA sequence: TGCGCCAGCAGCCAGGACAGGGGACCCAATTTGGTTGTCTATGGCTACACCTTC. This codes for CASSQDRGPNLVVYGYTF.